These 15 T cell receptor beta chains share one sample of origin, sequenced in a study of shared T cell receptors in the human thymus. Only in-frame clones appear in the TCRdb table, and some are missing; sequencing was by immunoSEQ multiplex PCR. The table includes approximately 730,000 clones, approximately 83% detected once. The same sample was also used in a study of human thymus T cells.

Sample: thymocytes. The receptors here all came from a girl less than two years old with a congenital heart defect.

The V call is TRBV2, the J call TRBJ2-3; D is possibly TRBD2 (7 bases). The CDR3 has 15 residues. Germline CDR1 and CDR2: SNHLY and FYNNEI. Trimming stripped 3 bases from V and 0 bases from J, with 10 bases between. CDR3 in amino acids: CASSDRGASTDTQYF. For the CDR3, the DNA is TGTGCCAGCAGTGATCGGGGGGCTAGCACAGATACGCAGTATTTT. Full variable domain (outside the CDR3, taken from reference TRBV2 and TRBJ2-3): EPEVTQTPSHQVTQMGQEVILRCVPISNHLYFYWYRQILGQKVEFLVSFYNNEISEKSEIFDDQFSVERPDGSNFTLKIRSTKLEDSAMYFCASSDRGASTDTQYFGPGTRLTVL.

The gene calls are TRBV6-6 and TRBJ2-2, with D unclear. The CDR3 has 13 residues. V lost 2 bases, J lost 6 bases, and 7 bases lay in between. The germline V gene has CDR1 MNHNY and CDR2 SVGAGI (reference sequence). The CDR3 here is CASSYRSPGELFF. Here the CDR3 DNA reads TGTGCCAGCAGTTACCGGAGCCCCGGGGAGCTGTTTTTT.

The CDR3 DNA reads as TGCGCCAGCAGCTGGGGCCCGCCTGAGCCTAGCACAGATACGCAGTATTTT. Its protein product is CASSWGPPEPSTDTQYF. The chain links TRBV5-1 to TRBJ2-3; D might be TRBD1 (5 bases). Germline CDR1 reads SGHRS; CDR2 reads YFSETQ. This CDR3 is built from 17 residues. Trimming pared 3 bases from V and 0 bases from J, leaving 17 bases between.

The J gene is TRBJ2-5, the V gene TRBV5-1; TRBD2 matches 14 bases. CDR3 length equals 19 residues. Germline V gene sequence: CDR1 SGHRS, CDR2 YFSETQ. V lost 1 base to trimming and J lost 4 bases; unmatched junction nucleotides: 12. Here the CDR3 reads CASSLRRLAGGPEAETQYF. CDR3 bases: TGCGCCAGCAGCTTGCGAAGACTAGCGGGGGGGCCTGAGGCAGAGACCCAGTACTTC.

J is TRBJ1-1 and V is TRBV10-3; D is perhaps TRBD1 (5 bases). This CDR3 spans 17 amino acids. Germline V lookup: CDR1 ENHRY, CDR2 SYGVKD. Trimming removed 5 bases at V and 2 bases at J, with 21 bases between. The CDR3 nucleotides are TGTGCCATCAGTCCCTCCCTGTTGGGGGGGGAAAACACTGAAGCTTTCTTT. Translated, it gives CAISPSLLGGENTEAFF.

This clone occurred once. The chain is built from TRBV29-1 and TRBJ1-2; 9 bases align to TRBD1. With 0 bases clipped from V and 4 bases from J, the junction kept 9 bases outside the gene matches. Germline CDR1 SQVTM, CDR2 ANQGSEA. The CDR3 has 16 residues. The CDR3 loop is CSVEDGGTGRIYGYTF. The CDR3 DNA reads TGCAGCGTTGAAGATGGAGGGACAGGGAGGATCTATGGCTACACCTTC.

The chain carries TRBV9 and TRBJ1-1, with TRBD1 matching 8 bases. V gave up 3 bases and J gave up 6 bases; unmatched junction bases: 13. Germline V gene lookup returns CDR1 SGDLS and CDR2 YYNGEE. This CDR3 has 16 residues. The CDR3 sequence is CASSEGDRKMIPEAFF. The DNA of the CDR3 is TGTGCCAGCAGCGAGGGGGACAGGAAGATGATTCCTGAAGCTTTCTTT. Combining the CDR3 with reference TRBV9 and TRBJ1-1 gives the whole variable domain DSGVTQTPKHLITATGQRVTLRCSPRSGDLSVYWYQQSLDQGLQFLIQYYNGEERAKGNILERFSAQQFPDLHSELNLSSLELGDSALYFCASSEGDRKMIPEAFFGQGTRLTVV.

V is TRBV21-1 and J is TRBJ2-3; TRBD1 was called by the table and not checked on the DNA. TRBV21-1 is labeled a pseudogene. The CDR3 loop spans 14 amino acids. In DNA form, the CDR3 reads TGTGCCAGCAGCAGGGACAGCAACACAGATACGCAGTATTTT. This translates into CASSRDSNTDTQYF.

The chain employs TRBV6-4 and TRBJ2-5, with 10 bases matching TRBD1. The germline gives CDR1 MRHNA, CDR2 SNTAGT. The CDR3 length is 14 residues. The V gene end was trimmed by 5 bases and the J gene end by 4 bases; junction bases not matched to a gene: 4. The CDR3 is CASSPTGGRETQYF. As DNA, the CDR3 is TGTGCCAGCAGTCCGACAGGGGGCCGAGAGACCCAGTACTTC.

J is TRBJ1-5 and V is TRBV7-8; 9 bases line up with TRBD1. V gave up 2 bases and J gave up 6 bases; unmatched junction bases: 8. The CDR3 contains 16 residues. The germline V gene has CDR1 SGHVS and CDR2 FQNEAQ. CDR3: CASSLNYRGLSQPQHF. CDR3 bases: TGTGCCAGCAGCTTAAATTACAGGGGGCTTAGTCAGCCCCAGCATTTT.

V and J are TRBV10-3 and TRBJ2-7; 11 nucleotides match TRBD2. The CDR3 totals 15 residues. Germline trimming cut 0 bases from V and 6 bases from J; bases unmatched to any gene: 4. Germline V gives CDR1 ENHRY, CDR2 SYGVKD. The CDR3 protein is CAISESLGTSGEQYF. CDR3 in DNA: TGTGCCATCAGTGAGTCGTTAGGGACTAGCGGCGAGCAGTACTTC.

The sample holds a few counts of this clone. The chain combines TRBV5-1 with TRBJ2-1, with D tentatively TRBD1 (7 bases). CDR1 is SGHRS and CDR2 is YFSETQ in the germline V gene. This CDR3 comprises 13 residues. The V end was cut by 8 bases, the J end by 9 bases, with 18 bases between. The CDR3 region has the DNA TGCGCCAGTGGACAGGCTCGGGGAGGTGAGCAGTTCTTC. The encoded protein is CASGQARGGEQFF.

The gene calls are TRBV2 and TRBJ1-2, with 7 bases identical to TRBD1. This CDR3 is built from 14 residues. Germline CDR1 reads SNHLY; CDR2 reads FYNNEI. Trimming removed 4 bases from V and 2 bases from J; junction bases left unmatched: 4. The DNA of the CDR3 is TGTGCCAGCAGTGTCGACAGGGAAAACTATGGCTACACCTTC. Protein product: CASSVDRENYGYTF.

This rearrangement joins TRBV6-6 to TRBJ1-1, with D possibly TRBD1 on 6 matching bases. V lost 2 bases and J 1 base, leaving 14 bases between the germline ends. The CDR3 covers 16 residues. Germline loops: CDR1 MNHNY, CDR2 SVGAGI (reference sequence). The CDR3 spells CASSYPWTDQNTEAFF. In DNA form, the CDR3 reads TGTGCCAGCAGTTACCCCTGGACAGATCAGAACACTGAAGCTTTCTTT.

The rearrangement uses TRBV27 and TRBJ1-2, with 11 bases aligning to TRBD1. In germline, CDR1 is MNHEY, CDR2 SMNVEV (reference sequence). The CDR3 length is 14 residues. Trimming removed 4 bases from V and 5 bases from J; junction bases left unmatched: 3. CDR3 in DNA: TGTGCCAGCAGTTCTGGGACAGGGGGTTATGGCTACACCTTC. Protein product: CASSSGTGGYGYTF.